The 14 T cell receptor beta chains in this list originate from one sample, sequenced in a study of cytomegalovirus exposure and HLA in healthy donors. 13 Jbeta primers and 60 Vbeta primers were used for the PCR. Method: immunoSEQ multiplex PCR; TCRdb's copy keeps in-frame clones and lacks some. The sample lists 150,000 to 200,000 clones, 82% seen once, with 6.5% in the top ten. The sample taken for sequencing was PBMCs. The receptors were sampled from a woman aged 45-65 years in good health and CMV-seropositive.

This sequence joins TRBV29-1 and TRBJ1-4; TRBD1 is a possible D gene (6 bases). V shed 2 bases and J shed 7 bases, with 14 bases lying between them. Germline V gives CDR1 SQVTM, CDR2 ANQGSEA. This CDR3 has 14 amino acids. The CDR3 bases are TGCAGCGTTGAACAAGGGGACATAGGTGAAAAACTGTTTTTT. Its protein product is CSVEQGDIGEKLFF. The full variable domain, rest sourced from reference TRBV29-1 and TRBJ1-4, is SAVISQKPSRDICQRGTSLTIQCQVDSQVTMMFWYRQQPGQSLTLIATANQGSEATYESGFVIDKFPISRPNLTFSTLTVSNMSPEDSSIYLCSVEQGDIGEKLFFGSGTQLSVL.

The chain joins TRBV5-5 to TRBJ1-5, with TRBD1 as a possible D gene (6 bases). The CDR3 is made up of 15 amino acids. Germline V gives CDR1 SGHKS, CDR2 YYEKEE (reference sequence). Between the trimmed V and J ends, which lost 1 base and 0 bases, there was a span of 8 bases. The CDR3 sequence is CASSLSGASNQPQHF. CDR3 sequence (DNA): TGTGCCAGCAGCTTGTCAGGGGCTAGCAATCAGCCCCAGCATTTT.

The V gene is TRBV4-1, the J gene TRBJ2-7, with TRBD2 matching 8 bases. Trimming at V came to 4 bases and at J to 2 bases, leaving 10 bases not matched to a gene. Germline CDR1 reads MGHRA; CDR2 reads YSYEKL. The CDR3 runs to 16 residues. In DNA, the CDR3 is TGCGCCAGCAGCCCTCTTCCGGGAGGGTTACCCTACGAGCAGTACTTC. Residues: CASSPLPGGLPYEQYF.

This clone was recorded only once. This chain uses TRBV6-5 with TRBJ2-1, with 10 bases lining up with TRBD2. The CDR3 is made up of 16 amino acids. Germline V lookup: CDR1 MNHEY, CDR2 SVGAGI. V lost 0 bases, J lost 4 bases, and 3 bases stayed unmatched. CDR3 nucleotides: TGTGCCAGCAGTTACTCAGGACTAGCGGAGTACAATGAGCAGTTCTTC. Translation: CASSYSGLAEYNEQFF.

CDR3 bases: TGTGCCAGCAGCACCGAGGGAAGAGCAGAATATGGCTACACCTTC. This sequence encodes CASSTEGRAEYGYTF. The chain has TRBV7-8 and TRBJ1-2; D is unresolved. CDR1 is SGHVS and CDR2 is FQNEAQ in the germline V gene. The V and J ends lost 5 bases and 5 bases respectively, with 18 bases between them. This CDR3 has 15 residues.

This chain links TRBV6-6 with TRBJ2-2, with a possible D match to TRBD2 (6 bases). The V and J ends lost 5 bases and 0 bases respectively, with 10 bases between them. The CDR3 loop spans 15 amino acids. CDR1 MNHNY and CDR2 SVGAGI come from the germline V gene (reference sequence). CDR3 nucleotides: TGTGCCAGCAGTCTTCAGCGGGCGAACACCGGGGAGCTGTTTTTT. This translates into CASSLQRANTGELFF.

There are a few counts of this clone. The chain is built from TRBV4-3 and TRBJ2-3; 13 bases agree with TRBD2. V shed 2 bases and J 5 bases; nucleotides not matched to a gene: 1. This CDR3 is built from 15 residues. The germline V gene encodes CDR1 LGHNA and CDR2 YSLEER. The CDR3 loop is CASSQRLAGGDTQYF. The CDR3, as DNA: TGCGCCAGCAGCCAACGACTAGCGGGAGGAGATACGCAGTATTTT.

The chain has TRBV28 and TRBJ2-7; 7 bases align to TRBD1. V shed 5 bases and J 0 bases; nucleotides not matched to a gene: 13. Germline V CDR1 and CDR2: MDHEN, SYDVKM. The CDR3 extends over 17 amino acids. CDR3 bases: TGTGCCAGCAGTCCTTTCCCGGGACAGCTAAGCTCCTACGAGCAGTACTTC. This encodes CASSPFPGQLSSYEQYF.

This clone was counted between two and nine times. The chain links TRBV27 to TRBJ1-6; D gene uncertain. Trimming removed 6 bases at V and 7 bases at J, with 7 bases between. The CDR3 runs 12 residues. In germline, CDR1 is MNHEY, CDR2 SMNVEV (reference sequence). The CDR3 DNA sequence: TGTGCCAGCAGGGCGGGGAATTCACCCCTCCACTTT. Translated: CASRAGNSPLHF.

The chain combines TRBV11-2 with TRBJ2-7, with 11 bases aligning to TRBD2. CDR3 length: 18 amino acids. V was clipped by 1 base and J by 0 bases; unmatched bases: 8. Germline V gene data show CDR1 as SGHAT and CDR2 as FQNNGV. CDR3 amino acids: CASSLGFSGRGSSYEQYF. The DNA for the CDR3 is TGTGCCAGCAGCTTAGGGTTTAGCGGGAGGGGGAGCTCCTACGAGCAGTACTTC.

In DNA, the CDR3 is TGTGCCAGCTCAACTAGCGGGAGGGTGGGCGAGCAGTACTTC. Residues: CASSTSGRVGEQYF. The chain links TRBV18 to TRBJ2-7; 13 positions match TRBD2. The germline V gene has CDR1 KGHSH and CDR2 LQKENI. The CDR3 runs 14 residues. V lost 5 bases to trimming and J lost 6 bases; unmatched junction nucleotides: 4.

The chain employs TRBV7-6 and TRBJ2-3, with D possibly matching TRBD1 (5 bases). V lost 6 bases and J lost 0, with 13 bases in between. The CDR3 extends over 15 amino acids. CDR1 and CDR2 from the germline V gene are SGHVS and FNYEAQ. The CDR3 spells CASRPKGASTDTQYF. CDR3 in DNA: TGTGCCAGCAGACCTAAAGGGGCCAGCACAGATACGCAGTATTTT.

The J gene is TRBJ2-3, the V gene TRBV5-4; D is unresolved. V dropped 6 bases and J dropped 1 base, with 15 bases sitting between them. Germline CDR1 SGHNT, CDR2 YYREEE (reference sequence). The CDR3 sequence is 15 residues long. The CDR3 DNA reads as TGTGCCAGCACCCCCGAAGCGAGTGGCACAGATACGCAGTATTTT. Translated: CASTPEASGTDTQYF.

V gene TRBV5-6 combines with J gene TRBJ1-1, with D perhaps TRBD1 (6 bases). V dropped 1 base and J dropped 3 bases, with 13 bases sitting between them. The CDR3 has 15 amino acids. Germline CDR1 reads SGHDT; CDR2 reads YYEEEE. CDR3 sequence (DNA): TGTGCCAGCAGCTTGACACCGGACAGACACACTGAAGCTTTCTTT. Translated, it gives CASSLTPDRHTEAFF.